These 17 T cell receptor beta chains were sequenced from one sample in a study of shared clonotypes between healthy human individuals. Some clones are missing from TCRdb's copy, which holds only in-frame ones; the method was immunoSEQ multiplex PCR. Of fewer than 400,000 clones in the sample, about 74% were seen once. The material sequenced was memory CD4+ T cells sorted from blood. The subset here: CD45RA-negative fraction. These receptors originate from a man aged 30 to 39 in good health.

In DNA form, the CDR3 reads TGTGCCAGCACCCCTAACCTGGATCAGCCCCAGCATTTT. Protein: CASTPNLDQPQHF. The chain combines TRBV28 with TRBJ1-5; no clear D. The CDR3 runs 13 residues. Trimming cost V 7 bases and J 5 bases, with 12 bases left between them. Germline V gene data show CDR1 as MDHEN and CDR2 as SYDVKM. The whole variable domain, filled in from reference TRBV28 and TRBJ1-5, reads DVKVTQSSRYLVKRTGEKVFLECVQDMDHENMFWYRQDPGLGLRLIYFSYDVKMKEKGDIPEGYSVSREKKERFSLILESASTNQTSMYLCASTPNLDQPQHFGDGTRLSIL.

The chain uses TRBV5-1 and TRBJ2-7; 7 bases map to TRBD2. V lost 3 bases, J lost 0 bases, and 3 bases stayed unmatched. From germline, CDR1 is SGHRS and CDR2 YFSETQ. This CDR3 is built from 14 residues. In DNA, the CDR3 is TGCGCCAGCAGCTCAGCGGGGCGCTCCTACGAGCAGTACTTC. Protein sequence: CASSSAGRSYEQYF.

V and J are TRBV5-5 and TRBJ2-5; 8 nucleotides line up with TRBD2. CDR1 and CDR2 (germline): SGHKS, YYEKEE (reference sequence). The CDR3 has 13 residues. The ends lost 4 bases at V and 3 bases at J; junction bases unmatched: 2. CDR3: CASSLSGEETQYF. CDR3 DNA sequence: TGTGCCAGCAGCCTTAGCGGGGAAGAGACCCAGTACTTC.

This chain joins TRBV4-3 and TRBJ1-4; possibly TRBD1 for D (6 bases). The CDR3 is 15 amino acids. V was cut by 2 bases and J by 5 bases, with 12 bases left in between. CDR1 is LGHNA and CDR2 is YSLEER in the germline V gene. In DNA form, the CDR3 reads TGCGCCAGCAGCCAAAACTCCGGGACAAATGAAAAACTGTTTTTT. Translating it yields CASSQNSGTNEKLFF.

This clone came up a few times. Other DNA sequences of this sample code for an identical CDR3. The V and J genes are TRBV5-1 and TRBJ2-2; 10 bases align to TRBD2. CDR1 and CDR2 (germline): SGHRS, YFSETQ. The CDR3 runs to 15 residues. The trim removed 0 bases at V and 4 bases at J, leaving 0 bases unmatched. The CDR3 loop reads CASSLGLAGTGELFF. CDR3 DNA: TGCGCCAGCAGCTTGGGACTAGCGGGCACCGGGGAGCTGTTTTTT.

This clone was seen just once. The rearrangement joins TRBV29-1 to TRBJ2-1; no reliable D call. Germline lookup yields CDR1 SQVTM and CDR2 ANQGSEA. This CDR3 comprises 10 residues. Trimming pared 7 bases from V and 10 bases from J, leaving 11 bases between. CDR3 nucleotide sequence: TGCAGCGGTAGCCGTATGGAGCAGTTCTTC. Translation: CSGSRMEQFF.

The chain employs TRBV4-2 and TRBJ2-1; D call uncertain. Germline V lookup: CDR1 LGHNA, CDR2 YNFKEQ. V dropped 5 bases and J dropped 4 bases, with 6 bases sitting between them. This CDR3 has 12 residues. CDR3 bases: TGTGCCAGCAGCACTACTTACAATGAGCAGTTCTTC. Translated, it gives CASSTTYNEQFF.

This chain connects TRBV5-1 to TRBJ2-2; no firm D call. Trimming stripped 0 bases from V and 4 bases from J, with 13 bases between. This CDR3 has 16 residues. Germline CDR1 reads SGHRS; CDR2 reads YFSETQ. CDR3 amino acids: CASSLAGAKSTGELFF. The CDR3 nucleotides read TGCGCCAGCAGCTTGGCAGGTGCTAAGAGCACCGGGGAGCTGTTTTTT.

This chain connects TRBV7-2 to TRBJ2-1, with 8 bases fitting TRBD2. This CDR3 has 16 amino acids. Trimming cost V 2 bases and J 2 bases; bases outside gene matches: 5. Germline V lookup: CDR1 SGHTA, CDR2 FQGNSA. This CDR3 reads CASSLYGGRTYNEQFF. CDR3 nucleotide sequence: TGTGCCAGCAGCTTATATGGCGGGAGGACCTACAATGAGCAGTTCTTC.

Here the CDR3 reads CASSPGTGSPGELFF. The CDR3 DNA reads as TGTGCCAGCAGCCCCGGGACAGGGTCCCCCGGGGAGCTGTTTTTT. This chain connects TRBV7-2 to TRBJ2-2; 9 bases agree with TRBD1. The CDR3 runs 15 residues. J lost 6 bases, V lost 5 bases, and 7 bases had no gene match. Looked up from germline, CDR1 is SGHTA and CDR2 is FQGNSA.

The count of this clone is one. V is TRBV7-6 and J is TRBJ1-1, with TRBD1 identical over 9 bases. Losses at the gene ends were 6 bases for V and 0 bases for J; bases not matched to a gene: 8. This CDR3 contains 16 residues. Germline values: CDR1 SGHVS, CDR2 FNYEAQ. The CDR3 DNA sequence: TGTGCCAGCAGGGTCCTAACAGGGGGCTTGAACACTGAAGCTTTCTTT. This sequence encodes CASRVLTGGLNTEAFF.

CDR3 protein: CASSLTQFLYGYTF. The CDR3 DNA reads as TGTGCCAGCTCTCTTACCCAGTTTTTGTATGGCTACACCTTC. The genes are TRBV28 and TRBJ1-2; D is ambiguous. This CDR3 comprises 14 residues. With 8 bases removed from V and 5 bases from J, the gap between germline ends came to 18 bases. CDR1 MDHEN and CDR2 SYDVKM come from the germline V gene.

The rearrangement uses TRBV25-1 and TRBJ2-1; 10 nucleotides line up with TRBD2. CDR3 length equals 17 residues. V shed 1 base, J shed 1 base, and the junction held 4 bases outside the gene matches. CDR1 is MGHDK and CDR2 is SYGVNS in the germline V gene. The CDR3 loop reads CASSEFLAGDSYNEQFF. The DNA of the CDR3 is TGTGCCAGCAGTGAATTCCTAGCGGGAGATTCCTACAATGAGCAGTTCTTC.

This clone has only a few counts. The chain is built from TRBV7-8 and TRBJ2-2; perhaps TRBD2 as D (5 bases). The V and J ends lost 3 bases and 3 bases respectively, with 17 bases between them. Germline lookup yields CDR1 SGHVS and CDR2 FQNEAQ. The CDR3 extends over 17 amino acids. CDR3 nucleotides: TGTGCCAGCAGCTTCGGACCGGGGTTGGGGTACACCGGGGAGCTGTTTTTT. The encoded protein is CASSFGPGLGYTGELFF.

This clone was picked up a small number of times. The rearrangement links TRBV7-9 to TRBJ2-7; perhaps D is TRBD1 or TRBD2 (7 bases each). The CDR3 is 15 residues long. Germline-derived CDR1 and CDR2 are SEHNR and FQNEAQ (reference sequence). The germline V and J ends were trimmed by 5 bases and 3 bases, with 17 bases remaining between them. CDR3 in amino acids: CASSHYRGLNYEQYF. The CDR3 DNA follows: TGTGCCAGCAGCCACTACAGGGGACTAAACTACGAGCAGTACTTC.

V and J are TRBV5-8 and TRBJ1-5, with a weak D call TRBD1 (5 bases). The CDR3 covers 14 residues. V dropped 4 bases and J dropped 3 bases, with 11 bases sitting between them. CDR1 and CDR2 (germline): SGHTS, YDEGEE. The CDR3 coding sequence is TGTGCCAGCAGCCCCAGGGCTTCCAATCAGCCCCAGCATTTT. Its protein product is CASSPRASNQPQHF.

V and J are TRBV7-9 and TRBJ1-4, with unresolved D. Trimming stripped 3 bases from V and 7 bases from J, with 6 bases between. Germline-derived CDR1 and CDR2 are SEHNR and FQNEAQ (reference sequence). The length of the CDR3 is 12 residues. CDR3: CASSFNREKLFF. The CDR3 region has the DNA TGTGCCAGCAGCTTTAATCGTGAAAAACTGTTTTTT.